This TCR beta chain derives from a study of patients and donors after allogeneic stem cell transplantation. Germline values: CDR1 KGHSH, CDR2 LQKENI. This CDR3 has 14 amino acids. The V gene end was trimmed by 3 bases and the J gene end by 4 bases; junction bases not matched to a gene: 4. One entry per CDR3 protein, called by TCRdb with MiXCR from the RT-PCR reads. The repertoire consists of about 410,000 distinct CDR3 sequences, with approximately 16% occurring once and the leading ten covering 7.2%. The source is a human donor who was either an allogeneic HSCT recipient or a stem cell or donor lymphocyte infusion donor (not recorded which). It is not recorded whose cells these are; they may come from a transplant donor. The sample consisted of blood, either unsorted or a sorted T cell fraction (not recorded which). J is TRBJ2-3 and V is TRBV18; 7 bases map to TRBD2. The CDR3 loop reads CASSPWEGSDTQYF. In DNA, the CDR3 is TGTGCCAGCTCACCTTGGGAGGGGTCAGATACGCAGTATTTT. Full variable domain (outside the CDR3, taken from reference TRBV18 and TRBJ2-3): NAGVMQNPRHLVRRRGQEARLRCSPMKGHSHVYWYRQLPEEGLKFMVYLQKENIIDESGMPKERFSAEFPKEGPSILRIQQVVRGDSAAYFCASSPWEGSDTQYFGPGTRLTVL.